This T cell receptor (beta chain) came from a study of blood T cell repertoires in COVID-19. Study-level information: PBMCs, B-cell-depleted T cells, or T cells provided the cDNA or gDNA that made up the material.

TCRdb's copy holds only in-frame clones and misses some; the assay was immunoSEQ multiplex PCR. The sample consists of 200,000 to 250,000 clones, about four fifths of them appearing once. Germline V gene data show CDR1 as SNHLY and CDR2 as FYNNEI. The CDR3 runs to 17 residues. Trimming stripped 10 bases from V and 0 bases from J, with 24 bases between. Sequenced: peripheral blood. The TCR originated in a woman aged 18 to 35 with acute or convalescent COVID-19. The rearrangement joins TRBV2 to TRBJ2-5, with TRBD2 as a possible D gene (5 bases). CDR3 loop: CATLVAYKHWYQETQYF. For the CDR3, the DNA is TGTGCCACCCTCGTAGCGTACAAACACTGGTACCAAGAGACCCAGTACTTC. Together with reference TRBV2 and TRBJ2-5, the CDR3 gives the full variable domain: EPEVTQTPSHQVTQMGQEVILRCVPISNHLYFYWYRQILGQKVEFLVSFYNNEISEKSEIFDDQFSVERPDGSNFTLKIRSTKLEDSAMYFCATLVAYKHWYQETQYFGPGTRLLVL.